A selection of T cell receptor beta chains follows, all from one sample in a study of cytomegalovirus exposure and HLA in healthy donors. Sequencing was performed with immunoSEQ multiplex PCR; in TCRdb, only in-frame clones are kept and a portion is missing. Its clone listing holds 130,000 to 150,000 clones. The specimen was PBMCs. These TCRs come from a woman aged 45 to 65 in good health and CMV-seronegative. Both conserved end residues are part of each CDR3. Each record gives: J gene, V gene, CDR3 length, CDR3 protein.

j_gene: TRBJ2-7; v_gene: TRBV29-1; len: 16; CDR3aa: CSVGAGGPLGSYEQYF
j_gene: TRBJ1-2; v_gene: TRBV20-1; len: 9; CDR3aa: CSAPGGHTF
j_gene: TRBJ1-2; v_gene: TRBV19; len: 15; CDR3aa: CASNPVELGGYGYTF
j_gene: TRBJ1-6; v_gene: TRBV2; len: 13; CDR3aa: CASRAGVDSPLHF
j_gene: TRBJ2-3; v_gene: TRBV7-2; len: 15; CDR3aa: CASSLGLAGGDTQYF
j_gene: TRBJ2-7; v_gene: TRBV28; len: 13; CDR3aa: CASLHVGADEQYF
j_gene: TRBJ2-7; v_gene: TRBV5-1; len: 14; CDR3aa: CASSAGGSSYEQYF
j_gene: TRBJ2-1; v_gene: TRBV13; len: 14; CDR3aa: CASSSGLNRNEQFF
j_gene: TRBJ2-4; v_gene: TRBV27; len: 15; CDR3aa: CASSSGSGFIPIQYF
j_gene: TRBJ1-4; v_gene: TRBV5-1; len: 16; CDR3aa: CASSPGLGGTDEKLFF
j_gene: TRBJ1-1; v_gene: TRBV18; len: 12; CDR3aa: CASLIAGDEAFF
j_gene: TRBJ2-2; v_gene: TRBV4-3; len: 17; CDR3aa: CASSQAITGRGTGELFF
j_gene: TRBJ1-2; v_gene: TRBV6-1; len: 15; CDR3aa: CASSGGGIQDYGYTF
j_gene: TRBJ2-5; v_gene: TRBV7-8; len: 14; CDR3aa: CASSLDNSQETQYF
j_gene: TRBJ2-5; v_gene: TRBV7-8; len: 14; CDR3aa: CASSLHGTEETQYF
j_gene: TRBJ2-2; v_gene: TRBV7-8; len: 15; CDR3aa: CASSINRVGPGELFF
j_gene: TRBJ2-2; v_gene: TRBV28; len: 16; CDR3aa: CASRLQGAGKAGELFF
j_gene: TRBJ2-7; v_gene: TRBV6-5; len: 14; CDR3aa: CASSLGGASGEQYF
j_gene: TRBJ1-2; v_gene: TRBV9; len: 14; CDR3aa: CASHSMTGLYGYTF
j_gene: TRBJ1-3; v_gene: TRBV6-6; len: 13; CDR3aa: CASTVSAGNTIYF
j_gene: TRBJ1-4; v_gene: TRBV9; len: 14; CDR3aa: CASSVGQGNEKLFF
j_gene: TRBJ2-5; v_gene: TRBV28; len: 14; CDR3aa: CASSLGIATGAQYF
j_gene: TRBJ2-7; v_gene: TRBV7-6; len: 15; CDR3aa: CASSYGSGSGYEQYF
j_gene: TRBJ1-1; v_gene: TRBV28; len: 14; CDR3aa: CASSLEQGVTEAFF
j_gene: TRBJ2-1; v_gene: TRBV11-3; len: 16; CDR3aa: CASSPNSGPSYNEQFF
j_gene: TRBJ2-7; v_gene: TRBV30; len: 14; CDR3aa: CAWSVQSGVSEQYF
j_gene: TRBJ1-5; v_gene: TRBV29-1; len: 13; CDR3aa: CSVGAAGAQPQHF
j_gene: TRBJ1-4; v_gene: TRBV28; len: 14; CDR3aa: CASTTGQGREKLFF
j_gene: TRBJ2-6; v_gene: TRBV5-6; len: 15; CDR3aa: CASSYYLGQGSVLTF
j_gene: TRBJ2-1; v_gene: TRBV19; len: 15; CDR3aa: CASSAGQGVRDEQFF
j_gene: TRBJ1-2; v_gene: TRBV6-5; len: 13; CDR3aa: CASSQGVNYGYTF
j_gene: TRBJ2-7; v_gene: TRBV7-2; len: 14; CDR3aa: CASSLGGQPYEQYF
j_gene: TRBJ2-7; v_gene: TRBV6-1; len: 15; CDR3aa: CASSAMQGRTYEQYF
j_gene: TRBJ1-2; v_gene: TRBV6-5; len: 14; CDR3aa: CASSSRGGSYGYTF
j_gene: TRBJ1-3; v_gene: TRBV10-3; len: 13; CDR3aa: CAISEGGGNTIYF